One and the same sample provided the 31 T cell receptor beta chains below, sequenced in a study of blood T cell repertoires in COVID-19. The data were produced by immunoSEQ multiplex PCR, yet TCRdb's version contains in-frame clones alone and is incomplete. Of over 95,000 clones listed, roughly 84% were seen once; the top ten hold just under 2%. The sample taken for sequencing was peripheral blood. Receptors originate from a man between 70 and 80 years old with active or convalescent COVID-19.

This chain uses TRBV11-2 with TRBJ2-6; 7 bases are a match to TRBD1. Unmatched junction bases numbered 3, after V lost 1 base and J lost 0 bases. CDR3 length: 17 residues. Germline V CDR1 and CDR2: SGHAT, FQNNGV. The CDR3 spells CASSLGWTGSGANVLTF. The CDR3 nucleotides read TGTGCCAGCAGCTTAGGTTGGACAGGCTCTGGGGCCAACGTCCTGACTTTC. Drawing the rest from reference TRBV11-2 and TRBJ2-6, the complete variable domain is EAGVAQSPRYKIIEKRQSVAFWCNPISGHATLYWYQQILGQGPKLLIQFQNNGVVDDSQLPKDRFSAERLKGVDSTLKIQPAKLEDSAVYLCASSLGWTGSGANVLTFGAGSRLTVL.

The rearrangement uses TRBV7-2 and TRBJ2-5; tentative D call: TRBD2 (6 bases). CDR1 SGHTA and CDR2 FQGNSA come from the germline V gene. The CDR3 is 13 residues long. V lost 2 bases to trimming and J lost 5 bases, with 9 bases between them. CDR3 nucleotide sequence: TGTGCCAGCAGCTTAAGTGGGGGGGAGACCCAGTACTTC. Its protein product is CASSLSGGETQYF.

This clone was observed a few times. J is TRBJ2-7 and V is TRBV3-1 (or the pseudogene TRBV3-2); D unclear. In germline, CDR1 is LGHDT, CDR2 YNNKEL (reference sequence). V was shortened by 4 bases and J by 2 bases, with 3 bases between the two germline ends. CDR3 length equals 11 residues. The CDR3 nucleotides are TGTGCCAGCAGCCGAGCCTACGAGCAGTACTTC. This gives the protein CASSRAYEQYF.

This sequence joins TRBV18 and TRBJ1-6; D gene uncertain. This CDR3 comprises 14 residues. Germline CDR1 and CDR2: KGHSH and LQKENI. V lost 5 bases, J lost 7 bases, and 12 bases lay in between. DNA for the CDR3: TGTGCCAGCTCAACCTCAGGCGCCAATTCACCCCTCCACTTT. Translating gives CASSTSGANSPLHF.

The J gene is TRBJ2-5, the V gene TRBV2; possible D gene TRBD1, 5 bases. CDR1 and CDR2 (germline): SNHLY, FYNNEI. The CDR3 length is 14 residues. V was shortened by 8 bases and J by 10 bases, with 23 bases between the two germline ends. The CDR3 region is CASRSSLGEGVQYF. In DNA form, the CDR3 reads TGTGCCAGCCGGTCCTCACTGGGCGAAGGGGTCCAGTACTTC. The full variable domain, in which reference TRBV2 and TRBJ2-5 provide the parts outside the CDR3, is EPEVTQTPSHQVTQMGQEVILRCVPISNHLYFYWYRQILGQKVEFLVSFYNNEISEKSEIFDDQFSVERPDGSNFTLKIRSTKLEDSAMYFCASRSSLGEGVQYFGPGTRLLVL.

The chain has TRBV5-4 and TRBJ2-3, with TRBD1 identical over 7 bases. V was clipped by 2 bases and J by 1 base; unmatched bases: 1. This CDR3 contains 14 residues. From germline, CDR1 is SGHNT and CDR2 YYREEE (reference sequence). The CDR3 sequence is CASSFGQGTDTQYF. The CDR3 bases are TGTGCCAGCAGCTTCGGACAGGGCACAGATACGCAGTATTTT. Based on the CDR3 plus reference TRBV5-4 and TRBJ2-3, the full variable domain is ETGVTQSPTHLIKTRGQQVTLRCSSQSGHNTVSWYQQALGQGPQFIFQYYREEENGRGNFPPRFSGLQFPNYSSELNVNALELDDSALYLCASSFGQGTDTQYFGPGTRLTVL.

This clone was counted once. The V call is TRBV5-8, the J call TRBJ2-1, with TRBD2 matching over 12 bases. Germline V CDR1 and CDR2: SGHTS, YDEGEE. Losses at the gene ends were 0 bases for V and 9 bases for J; bases not matched to a gene: 4. The CDR3 runs to 15 residues. The CDR3 is CASSLGLAGAVEQFF. As DNA, the CDR3 is TGTGCCAGCAGCTTGGGACTAGCGGGGGCGGTTGAGCAGTTCTTC.

The J gene is TRBJ1-3, the V gene TRBV6-5; 7 nucleotides agree with TRBD1. The germline V gene has CDR1 MNHEY and CDR2 SVGAGI. The CDR3 consists of 15 residues. The ends lost 4 bases at V and 4 bases at J; junction bases unmatched: 7. CDR3 loop: CASSSKTGYGNTIYF. CDR3 sequence (DNA): TGTGCCAGCAGTTCAAAGACAGGGTACGGAAACACCATATATTTT.

The chain links TRBV7-8 to TRBJ2-5, with 10 bases lining up with TRBD1. Germline V gene sequence: CDR1 SGHVS, CDR2 FQNEAQ. This CDR3 is built from 16 residues. Germline trimming cut 9 bases from V and 0 bases from J; bases unmatched to any gene: 10. This CDR3 is CASGQGGRGNQETQYF. The DNA of the CDR3 is TGTGCCAGTGGACAGGGGGGACGGGGAAACCAAGAGACCCAGTACTTC.

The table lists this clone with a count of one. The chain uses TRBV19 and TRBJ2-1; 10 bases are a match to TRBD2. Germline V gene sequence: CDR1 LNHDA, CDR2 SQIVND (reference sequence). This CDR3 is 16 amino acids long. Trimming removed 3 bases from V and 6 bases from J; junction bases left unmatched: 8. In DNA form, the CDR3 reads TGTGCCAGTAGTATGGACAGCGGGAGGGTCGGCAATGAGCAGTTCTTC. Protein sequence: CASSMDSGRVGNEQFF.

The rearrangement uses TRBV7-2 and TRBJ1-3; 10 bases agree with TRBD1. This CDR3 has 18 amino acids. Unmatched junction bases numbered 10, after V lost 1 base and J lost 4 bases. Germline CDR1 and CDR2: SGHTA and FQGNSA. CDR3 residues: CASSLVGQGYTEGNTIYF. As DNA, the CDR3 is TGTGCCAGCAGCTTAGTGGGACAGGGGTATACGGAGGGAAACACCATATATTTT.

This chain connects TRBV24-1 to TRBJ2-5; 10 nucleotides agree with TRBD1. The CDR3 is made up of 17 amino acids. V dropped 5 bases and J dropped 0; count of bases not matched to a gene: 8. In germline, CDR1 is KGHDR, CDR2 SFDVKD. This CDR3 reads CATSGGGQGLYQETQYF. CDR3 DNA sequence: TGTGCCACCAGTGGGGGGGGACAGGGGCTTTACCAAGAGACCCAGTACTTC.

The chain couples TRBV28 to TRBJ1-5, with 9 bases matching TRBD1. Per germline, CDR1 MDHEN and CDR2 SYDVKM. The CDR3 has 16 residues. The V and J ends lost 6 bases and 1 base, in that order; junction bases with no gene match: 7. CDR3 in amino acids: CASRIQGAGSNQPQHF. The CDR3 DNA follows: TGTGCCAGCAGAATACAGGGGGCTGGGAGCAATCAGCCCCAGCATTTT.

CDR3 region: CASSPGLASQETQYF. The DNA of the CDR3 is TGTGCCAGCAGCCCGGGACTAGCTTCCCAAGAGACCCAGTACTTC. The rearrangement joins TRBV7-8 to TRBJ2-5; TRBD2 agrees at 9 bases. Germline CDR1 SGHVS, CDR2 FQNEAQ. The CDR3 length is 15 residues. V lost 5 bases to trimming and J lost 1 base; unmatched junction nucleotides: 5.

The rearrangement links TRBV12-3 or TRBV12-4 to TRBJ1-1; no firm D call. V was trimmed by 3 bases and J by 0 bases, leaving 5 bases between them. The CDR3 has 13 residues. In DNA, the CDR3 is TGTGCCAGCAGTTTGTCGGTGAACACTGAAGCTTTCTTT. Protein product: CASSLSVNTEAFF.

The chain couples TRBV7-2 to TRBJ1-1; 10 bases are a match to TRBD1. From germline, CDR1 is SGHTA and CDR2 FQGNSA. Trimming cost V 5 bases and J 5 bases; bases outside gene matches: 11. There are 16 residues in the CDR3. CDR3 sequence: CASSLSRQGAGTEAFF. The CDR3, as DNA: TGTGCCAGCAGCCTCTCAAGACAGGGGGCGGGTACTGAAGCTTTCTTT.

The chain couples TRBV18 to TRBJ2-1; the D gene is possibly TRBD2 (5 bases). V lost 2 bases to trimming and J lost 0 bases, with 8 bases between them. The CDR3 sequence is 15 residues long. From germline, CDR1 is KGHSH and CDR2 LQKENI. This CDR3 is CASSPEGGSYNEQFF. The CDR3 nucleotides read TGTGCCAGCTCACCAGAGGGTGGCTCCTACAATGAGCAGTTCTTC.

V is TRBV25-1 and J is TRBJ1-4, with D unclear. Germline values: CDR1 MGHDK, CDR2 SYGVNS. Trimming cost V 3 bases and J 7 bases, with 15 bases left between them. This CDR3 contains 15 residues. The CDR3: CASSEAGRVSEKLFF. For the CDR3, the DNA is TGTGCCAGCAGTGAGGCCGGGAGAGTGAGTGAAAAACTGTTTTTT. The variable domain in full, completed from reference TRBV25-1 and TRBJ1-4, reads EADIYQTPRYLVIGTGKKITLECSQTMGHDKMYWYQQDPGMELHLIHYSYGVNSTEKGDLSSESTVSRIRTEHFPLTLESARPSHTSQYLCASSEAGRVSEKLFFGSGTQLSVL.

As for this clone: Additional DNA sequences in this sample encode the identical CDR3. This rearrangement joins TRBV28 to TRBJ1-1; perhaps TRBD1 as D (6 bases). Deletions cut 2 bases from V and 2 bases from J, with 12 bases between. CDR3 length: 15 amino acids. Germline CDR1 is MDHEN and CDR2 is SYDVKM. CDR3 in amino acids: CASSLGGRSNTEAFF. CDR3 sequence (DNA): TGTGCCAGCAGTTTAGGGGGCAGGAGTAACACTGAAGCTTTCTTT.

The J gene is TRBJ2-2, the V gene TRBV2, with D hard to call. Germline V CDR1 and CDR2: SNHLY, FYNNEI. The ends were cut back, 0 bases at V and 7 bases at J, with 12 bases in the middle. CDR3 size: 15 residues. The CDR3 sequence is CASSEAPSPVGELFF. CDR3 in DNA: TGTGCCAGCAGTGAAGCCCCCAGTCCCGTCGGGGAGCTGTTTTTT.

The chain combines TRBV12-3 or TRBV12-4 with TRBJ2-3, with a possible D match to TRBD1 (6 bases). The V and J ends lost 5 bases and 8 bases respectively, with 11 bases between them. This CDR3 is built from 12 residues. The CDR3 sequence is CASSPTGTTQYF. Here the CDR3 DNA reads TGTGCCAGCAGTCCGACAGGAACTACGCAGTATTTT.

This sequence joins TRBV19 and TRBJ2-6; tentative D call: TRBD2 (5 bases). The CDR3 is made up of 19 amino acids. CDR1 is LNHDA, CDR2 SQIVND, per germline (reference sequence). Trimming pared 7 bases from V and 0 bases from J, leaving 22 bases between. CDR3: CASTDVRRPQSSGANVLTF. CDR3 sequence (DNA): TGTGCCAGTACCGACGTCAGGAGGCCCCAGAGCTCTGGGGCCAACGTCCTGACTTTC.

CDR3 in amino acids: CASNGLAGGESSYEQYF. CDR3 coding DNA: TGTGCCAGCAATGGACTAGCGGGGGGGGAAAGCTCCTACGAGCAGTACTTC. The chain uses TRBV2 and TRBJ2-7; TRBD2 matches 15 bases. The ends lost 7 bases at V and 0 bases at J; junction bases unmatched: 7. Germline-derived CDR1 and CDR2 are SNHLY and FYNNEI. This CDR3 comprises 17 residues.

The chain recombines TRBV7-6 with TRBJ1-5, with D perhaps matching TRBD1 (5 bases). V dropped 5 bases and J dropped 0 bases, with 14 bases sitting between them. This CDR3 region has 16 residues. In germline, CDR1 is SGHVS, CDR2 FNYEAQ. Here the CDR3 reads CASSPNPGVSNQPQHF. CDR3 nucleotide sequence: TGTGCCAGCAGCCCTAATCCGGGGGTTAGCAATCAGCCCCAGCATTTT.

This chain connects TRBV30 to TRBJ1-1, with a possible D match to TRBD1 (5 bases). Trimming cost V 4 bases and J 0 bases, with 9 bases left between them. From germline, CDR1 is GTSNPN and CDR2 SVGIG (reference sequence). The CDR3 loop spans 13 amino acids. CDR3 nucleotide sequence: TGTGCCTGGATGTACAGGTTGAACACTGAAGCTTTCTTT. It specifies CAWMYRLNTEAFF.

The gene calls are TRBV7-8 and TRBJ1-4; the D is unclear. This CDR3 region has 13 residues. V was pared by 2 bases and J by 8 bases, with 9 bases between. The germline CDR1 and CDR2 sequences are SGHVS and FQNEAQ. In nucleotides, the CDR3 is TGTGCCAGCAGCTTAAGAGTTGAGGAAAAACTGTTTTTT. This translates into CASSLRVEEKLFF.

The chain recombines TRBV5-4 with TRBJ1-6; 7 bases match TRBD1. Trimming took 3 bases from V and 5 from J; bases not matched to a gene: 5. This CDR3 has 15 residues. Germline V CDR1 and CDR2: SGHNT, YYREEE (reference sequence). As DNA, the CDR3 is TGTGCCAGCAGCTCGACAGGGCCTCATAATTCACCCCTCCACTTT. Its translation is CASSSTGPHNSPLHF.

A note on this clone: One end of the junction is discordant with germline, which a read error may explain. The V gene is TRBV18, the J gene TRBJ1-2; 8 nucleotides line up with TRBD1. Per the germline V gene, CDR1 is KGHSH and CDR2 is LQKENI. CDR3 size: 14 residues. The CDR3 sequence is CASSPQGANYGYTF. CDR3 nucleotides: TGTGCCAGCTCCCCACAGGGGGCTAACTATGGCTACACCTTC.

The chain combines TRBV4-1 with TRBJ1-2; 7 bases align to TRBD1. CDR3 length: 17 amino acids. J was trimmed by 4 bases and V by 1 base; bases with no gene match: 12. Germline CDR1 is MGHRA and CDR2 is YSYEKL. CDR3 amino acids: CASSQVGQDLPLYGYTF. The CDR3 bases are TGCGCCAGCAGCCAAGTTGGACAGGACCTTCCTCTCTATGGCTACACCTTC.

V gene TRBV5-1 combines with J gene TRBJ1-1, with a tentative D call TRBD1 (5 bases). CDR3 length: 15 residues. Deletions cut 0 bases from V and 4 bases from J, with 13 bases between. Germline-derived CDR1 and CDR2 are SGHRS and YFSETQ. CDR3 in amino acids: CASSLAGRVSTEAFF. DNA for the CDR3: TGCGCCAGCAGCTTGGCCGGCAGGGTGAGCACTGAAGCTTTCTTT.

The V call is TRBV5-1, the J call TRBJ2-7, with TRBD1 identical over 10 bases. CDR1 is SGHRS and CDR2 is YFSETQ in the germline V gene. V trimming: 5 bases; J trimming: 6 bases; junction bases outside the gene matches: 5. CDR3 length equals 13 residues. The CDR3 reads CASRPGTGVEQYF. The CDR3 nucleotides are TGCGCCAGCAGGCCCGGGACAGGGGTCGAGCAGTACTTC.